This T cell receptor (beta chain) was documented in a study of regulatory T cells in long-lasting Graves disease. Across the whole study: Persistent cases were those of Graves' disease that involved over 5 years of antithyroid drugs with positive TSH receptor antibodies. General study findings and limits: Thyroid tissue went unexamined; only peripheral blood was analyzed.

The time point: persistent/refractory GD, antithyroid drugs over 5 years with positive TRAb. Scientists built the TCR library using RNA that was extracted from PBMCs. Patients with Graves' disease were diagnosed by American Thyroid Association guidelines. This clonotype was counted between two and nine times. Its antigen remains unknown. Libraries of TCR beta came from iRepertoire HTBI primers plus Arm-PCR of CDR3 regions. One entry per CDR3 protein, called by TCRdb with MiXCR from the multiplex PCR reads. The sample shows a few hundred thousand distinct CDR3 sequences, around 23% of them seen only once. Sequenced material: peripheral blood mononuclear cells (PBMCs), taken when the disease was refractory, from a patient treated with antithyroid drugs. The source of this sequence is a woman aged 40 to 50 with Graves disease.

The CDR3 loop is CASSLLTGLTNEKLFF. CDR3 nucleotide sequence: TGTGCCAGCAGCTTGTTAACAGGGCTGACTAATGAAAAACTGTTTTTT. J is TRBJ1-4 and V is TRBV7-9; D might be TRBD1 (6 bases). Germline CDR1 and CDR2: SEHNR and FQNEAQ (reference sequence). This CDR3 contains 16 residues. The ends were cut back, 3 bases at V and 2 bases at J, with 13 bases in the middle.